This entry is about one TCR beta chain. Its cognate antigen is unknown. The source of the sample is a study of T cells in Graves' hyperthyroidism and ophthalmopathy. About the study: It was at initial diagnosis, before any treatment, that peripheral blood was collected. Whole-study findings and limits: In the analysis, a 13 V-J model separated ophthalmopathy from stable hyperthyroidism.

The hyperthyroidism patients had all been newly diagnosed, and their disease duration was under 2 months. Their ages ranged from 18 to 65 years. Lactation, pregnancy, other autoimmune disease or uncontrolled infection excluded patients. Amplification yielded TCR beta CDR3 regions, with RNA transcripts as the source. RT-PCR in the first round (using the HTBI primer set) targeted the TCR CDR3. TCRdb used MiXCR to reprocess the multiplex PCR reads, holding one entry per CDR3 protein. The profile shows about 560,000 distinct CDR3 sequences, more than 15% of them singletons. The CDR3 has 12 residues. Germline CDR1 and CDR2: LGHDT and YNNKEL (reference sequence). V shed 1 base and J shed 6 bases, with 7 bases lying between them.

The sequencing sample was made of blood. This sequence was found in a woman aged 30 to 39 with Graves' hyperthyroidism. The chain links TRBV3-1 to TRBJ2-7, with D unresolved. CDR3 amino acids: CASSQGIFEQYF. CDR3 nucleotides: TGTGCCAGCAGCCAAGGGATTTTCGAGCAGTACTTC.